This TCR beta chain is from a study of radiation and T cells in renal cell carcinoma. The study's findings and limits: Top tumor clonotypes rose in blood 2 weeks post-radiation, then contracted.

Time point given: baseline pretreatment blood. The treatment here: 15 Gy SBRT to primary tumor, nephrectomy 4 weeks later. TCRdb's table, derived via immunoSEQ multiplex PCR, lists solely in-frame clones and lacks some. The data contain approximately 120,000 clones, approximately 78% of them singletons. On this clone itself: Its antigen is still unknown.

Germline lookup yields CDR1 SEHNR and CDR2 FQNEAQ (reference sequence). CDR3 length: 14 residues. V was cut by 2 bases and J by 1 base, with 6 bases left in between. This chain joins TRBV7-9 and TRBJ1-3; D unclear. The material sequenced was blood, taken from a patient whose treatment included radiotherapy and nephrectomy. The TCR was taken from a woman aged 55-70 years with renal cell carcinoma. The CDR3 bases are TGTGCCAGCAGCTTACAGAAGTCTGGAAACACCATATATTTT. Protein: CASSLQKSGNTIYF. Complete variable domain (other parts from reference TRBV7-9 and TRBJ1-3): DTGVSQNPRHKITKRGQNVTFRCDPISEHNRLYWYRQTLGQGPEFLTYFQNEAQLEKSRLLSDRFSAERPKGSFSTLEIQRTEQGDSAMYLCASSLQKSGNTIYFGEGSWLTVV.